These 3 T cell receptor beta chains were sequenced from one sample in a study of regulatory T cells in long-lasting Graves disease. Time point meaning: newly diagnosed GD, antithyroid drugs for less than 3 months. PBMC-derived RNA was used for the TCR library. In building TCR beta libraries, iRepertoire HTBI primers were used together with Arm-PCR of CDR3 regions. TCRdb reanalysed the multiplex PCR reads using MiXCR and keeps one entry per CDR3 protein. The table records some 410,000 distinct CDR3 sequences, 15% to 20% of them present only once. The same data also went into a second study, on T cells in Graves' hyperthyroidism and ophthalmopathy.

The material sequenced was peripheral blood mononuclear cells (PBMCs), taken at new diagnosis, from a patient treated with antithyroid drugs. All receptors derive from a woman in her twenties or thirties with Graves disease.

This clonotype occurred many times. The chain is built from TRBV3-1 and TRBJ2-5; D is unclear. Germline-derived CDR1 and CDR2 are LGHDT and YNNKEL (reference sequence). The CDR3 loop spans 13 amino acids. V was trimmed by 1 base and J by 1 base, leaving 4 bases between them. The CDR3 sequence is CASSQGRQETQYF. The DNA of the CDR3 is TGTGCCAGCAGCCAAGGGCGCCAAGAGACCCAGTACTTC.

This clonotype was counted between two and nine times. This sequence joins TRBV27 and TRBJ2-5; D perhaps matches TRBD2 (6 bases). CDR3 length equals 13 residues. V dropped 7 bases and J dropped 5 bases, with 14 bases sitting between them. The germline V gene has CDR1 MNHEY and CDR2 SMNVEV (reference sequence). In nucleotides, the CDR3 is TGTGCCAGCACTTATCAGGCGGGGGAGACCCAGTACTTC. Translating it yields CASTYQAGETQYF.

This clonotype was recorded many times. DNA of the CDR3: TGTGCCAGCTCAGGAGAACAGGGGATTGACTATGGCTACACCTTC. Its translation is CASSGEQGIDYGYTF. V is TRBV18 and J is TRBJ1-2; 7 bases match TRBD1. V was clipped by 5 bases and J by 3 bases; unmatched bases: 9. Germline assignment: CDR1 KGHSH and CDR2 LQKENI. The CDR3 loop spans 15 amino acids.